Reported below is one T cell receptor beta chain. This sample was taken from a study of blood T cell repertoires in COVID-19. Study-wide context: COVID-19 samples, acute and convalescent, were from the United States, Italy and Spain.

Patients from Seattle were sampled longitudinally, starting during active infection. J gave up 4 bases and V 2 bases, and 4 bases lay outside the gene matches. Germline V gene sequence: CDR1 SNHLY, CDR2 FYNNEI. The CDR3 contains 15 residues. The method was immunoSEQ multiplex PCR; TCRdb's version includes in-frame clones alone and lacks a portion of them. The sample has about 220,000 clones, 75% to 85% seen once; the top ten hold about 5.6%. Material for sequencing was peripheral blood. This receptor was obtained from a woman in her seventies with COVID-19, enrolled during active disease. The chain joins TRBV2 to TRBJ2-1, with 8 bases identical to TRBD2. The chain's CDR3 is CASSEITSGYNEQFF. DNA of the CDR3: TGTGCCAGCAGTGAAATAACTAGCGGTTACAATGAGCAGTTCTTC.